The TCR beta chain described here comes from a study of beta chain features in type 1 diabetes. General study results and limits: Individuals with type 1 diabetes displayed fewer insertions and more deletions at VDJ junctions.

There are 14 residues in the CDR3. Germline V CDR1 and CDR2: MNHEY, SMNVEV (reference sequence). V lost 4 bases and J lost 6, with 15 bases in between. The study reverse transcribed the entire isolated RNA, so it sequenced expressed TCRB transcripts. TCRdb's copy holds only in-frame clones and misses some; the assay was immunoSEQ multiplex PCR. The sample shows a few hundred thousand clones, about 15% of them seen only once. This clone was counted a few times. What it binds is unknown. Sequencing was carried out using naive CD4+ T cells from blood. The TCR originated in a woman aged 18-35 years in good health. The rearrangement uses TRBV27 and TRBJ1-1; TRBD1 might be the D (5 bases). The CDR3 loop reads CASSSPGLVAEAFF. CDR3 coding DNA: TGTGCCAGCAGTTCGCCAGGGTTGGTCGCTGAAGCTTTCTTT.